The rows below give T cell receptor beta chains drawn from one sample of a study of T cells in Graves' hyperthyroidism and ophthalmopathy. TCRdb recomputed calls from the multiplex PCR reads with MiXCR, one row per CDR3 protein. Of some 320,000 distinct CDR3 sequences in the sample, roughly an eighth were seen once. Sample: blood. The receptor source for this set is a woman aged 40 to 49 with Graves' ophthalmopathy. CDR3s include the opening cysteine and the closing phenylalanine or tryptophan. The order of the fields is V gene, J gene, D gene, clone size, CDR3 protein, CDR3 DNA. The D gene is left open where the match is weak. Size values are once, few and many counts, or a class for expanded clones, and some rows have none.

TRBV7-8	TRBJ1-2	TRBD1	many	CASSLRDRGSGYTF	TGTGCCAGCAGCCTACGGGACAGGGGGAGCGGCTACACCTTC
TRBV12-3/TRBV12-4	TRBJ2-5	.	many	CASAPRRPQETQYF	TGTGCCAGCGCCCCCCGACGACCCCAAGAGACCCAGTACTTC
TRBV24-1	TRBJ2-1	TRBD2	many	CATSDFRGGGGNEQFF	TGTGCCACCAGTGATTTTCGTGGGGGGGGGGGCAATGAGCAGTTCTTC
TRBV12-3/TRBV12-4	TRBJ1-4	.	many	CASSDQGYEKLFF	TGTGCCAGCAGCGACCAGGGGTATGAAAAACTGTTTTTT
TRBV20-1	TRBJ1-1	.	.	CSARDRPRAPGTEAFF	TGCAGTGCTAGAGACCGACCGAGGGCCCCCGGGACTGAAGCTTTCTTT
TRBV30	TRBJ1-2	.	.	CAWSVGRDLYGYTF	TGTGCCTGGAGTGTGGGAAGGGACCTCTATGGCTACACCTTC
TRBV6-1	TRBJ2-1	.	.	CASRGSGREQFF	TGTGCCAGCAGGGGTTCGGGGCGGGAGCAGTTCTTC
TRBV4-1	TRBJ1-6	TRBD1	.	CASSRPDRGNNSPLHF	TGCGCCAGCAGCCGCCCGGACAGGGGGAATAATTCACCCCTCCACTTT
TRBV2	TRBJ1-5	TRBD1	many	CASSEGQGNQPQHF	TGTGCCAGCAGTGAGGGACAGGGCAATCAGCCCCAGCATTTT
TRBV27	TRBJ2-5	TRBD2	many	CASSLLAGGRGETQYF	TGTGCCAGCAGTTTATTAGCGGGGGGGCGAGGAGAGACCCAGTACTTC
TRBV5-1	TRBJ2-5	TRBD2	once	CASSESGGSVAGQETQYF	TGCGCCAGCAGCGAATCCGGCGGTTCGGTAGCGGGGCAAGAGACCCAGTACTTC
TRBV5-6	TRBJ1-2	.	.	CASSFRRHRTNYGYTF	TGTGCCAGCAGCTTTAGACGCCACCGTACTAACTATGGCTACACCTTC
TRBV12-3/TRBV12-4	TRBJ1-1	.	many	CASLNTEAFF	TGTGCCAGCCTGAACACTGAAGCTTTCTTT
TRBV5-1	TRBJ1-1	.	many	CASTPRGSKGPEAFF	TGCGCCAGCACCCCCCGGGGGAGTAAAGGACCTGAAGCTTTCTTT
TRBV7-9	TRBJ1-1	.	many	CASSPRGESTEAFF	TGTGCCAGCAGCCCGCGCGGAGAGTCCACTGAAGCTTTCTTT
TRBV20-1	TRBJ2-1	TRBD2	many	CSAHDLTSGMRNEQFF	TGCAGTGCTCATGACTTAACTAGCGGGATGCGCAATGAGCAGTTCTTC
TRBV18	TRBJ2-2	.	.	CASSPRRNTGELFF	TGTGCCAGCTCACCTCGGCGAAACACCGGGGAGCTGTTTTTT
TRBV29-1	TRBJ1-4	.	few	CSVLGRDEKLFF	TGCAGCGTTCTCGGTAGAGATGAAAAACTGTTTTTT
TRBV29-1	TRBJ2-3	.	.	CSVLRAAASTDTQYF	TGCAGCGTTCTTAGGGCAGCGGCTAGCACAGATACGCAGTATTTT
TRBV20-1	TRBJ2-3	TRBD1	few	CSARWDRGPGDTQYF	TGCAGTGCTAGATGGGACAGGGGGCCCGGAGATACGCAGTATTTT
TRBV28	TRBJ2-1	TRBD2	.	CDSSSPGTSGNRLGEQFF	TGTGACAGCAGTTCCCCTGGGACTAGCGGGAATCGGTTGGGTGAGCAGTTCTTC
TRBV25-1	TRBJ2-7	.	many	CASSVQGKIYEQYF	TGTGCCAGCAGTGTGCAGGGGAAAATTTACGAGCAGTACTTC
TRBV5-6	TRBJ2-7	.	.	CASSSQRTTGTSYEQYF	TGTGCCAGCAGCAGCCAACGGACTACAGGTACATCCTACGAGCAGTACTTC
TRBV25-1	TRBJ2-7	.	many	CASSDYTTYEQYF	TGTGCCAGCAGTGACTACACCACCTACGAGCAGTACTTC
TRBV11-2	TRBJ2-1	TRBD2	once	CASSSSGGSDEQFF	TGTGCCAGCAGCTCTAGCGGGGGGAGTGATGAGCAGTTCTTC
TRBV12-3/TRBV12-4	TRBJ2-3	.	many	CAAWGGSEGSTDTQYF	TGTGCCGCGTGGGGGGGCTCAGAAGGAAGCACAGATACGCAGTATTTT
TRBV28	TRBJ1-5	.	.	CASRPPGQPQHF	TGTGCCAGCAGGCCCCCGGGGCAGCCCCAGCATTTT
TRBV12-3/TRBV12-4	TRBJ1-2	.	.	CASSLVGPGDIVYGYTF	.
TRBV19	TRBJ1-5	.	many	CASSLAGASNQPQHF	TGTGCCAGTAGTCTTGCCGGGGCTTCCAATCAGCCCCAGCATTTT
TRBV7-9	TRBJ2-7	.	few	CASSAGRGSYEQYF	TGTGCCAGCAGCGCCGGCCGGGGCTCCTACGAGCAGTACTTC
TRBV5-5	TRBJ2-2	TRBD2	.	CASRKGLAGVRYTGELFF	TGTGCCAGCAGAAAGGGACTAGCGGGGGTTCGGTACACCGGGGAGCTGTTTTTT
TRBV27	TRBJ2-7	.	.	CASSLREPYEQYF	TGTGCCAGCAGTTTAAGGGAGCCCTACGAGCAGTACTTC
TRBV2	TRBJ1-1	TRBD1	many	CASSEATGGDTEAFF	TGTGCCAGCAGTGAAGCTACAGGGGGGGACACTGAAGCTTTCTTT
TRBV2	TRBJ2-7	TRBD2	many	CASSEGGLGLYEQYF	TGTGCCAGCAGTGAAGGGGGACTAGGCCTGTACGAGCAGTACTTC
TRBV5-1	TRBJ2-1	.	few	CASSLGGTEDYNEQFF	TGCGCCAGCAGCTTGGGAGGGACTGAAGACTACAATGAGCAGTTCTTC
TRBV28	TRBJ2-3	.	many	CASSLLFRTDTQYF	TGTGCCAGCAGTTTGTTGTTTAGAACAGATACGCAGTATTTT
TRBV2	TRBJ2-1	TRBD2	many	CASRAELGLAISYNEQFF	TGTGCCAGCAGGGCAGAGCTGGGACTAGCAATATCCTACAATGAGCAGTTCTTC
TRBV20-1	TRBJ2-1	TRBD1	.	CSARLSPDRVVNEQFF	TGCAGTGCTAGACTGTCCCCGGACAGGGTGGTCAATGAGCAGTTCTTC
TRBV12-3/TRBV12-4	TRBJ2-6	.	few	CASSPALGAGANVLTF	TGTGCCAGCAGTCCCGCCCTCGGGGCTGGGGCCAACGTCCTGACTTTC
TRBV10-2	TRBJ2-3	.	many	CASSEPAYTQYF	TGCGCCAGCAGTGAGCCCGCTTATACGCAGTATTTT
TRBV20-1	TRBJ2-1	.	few	CSARDLRAIYNEQFF	TGCAGTGCTAGAGATCTGCGGGCGATCTACAATGAGCAGTTCTTC
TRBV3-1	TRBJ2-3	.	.	CASSLWTGLSDTQYF	TGTGCCAGCAGCCTCTGGACAGGACTATCAGATACGCAGTATTTT
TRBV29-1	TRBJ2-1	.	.	CSSGTSKVNEQFF	TGCAGCTCCGGGACTTCAAAAGTAAATGAGCAGTTCTTC
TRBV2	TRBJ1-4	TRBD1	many	CASKTGQGRSNEKLFF	TGTGCCAGCAAGACCGGACAGGGTAGGAGTAATGAAAAACTGTTTTTT
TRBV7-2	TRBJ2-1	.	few	CASNPGLDYNEQFF	TGTGCCAGCAACCCCGGACTGGATTACAATGAGCAGTTCTTC